These T cell receptor beta chains were read from a single sample in a study of T cells after posttransplantation cyclophosphamide. The repertoire was sequenced with immunoSEQ multiplex PCR; TCRdb's copy has only in-frame clones and lacks some. The profile covers about 7,900 clones, none occurring a single time. The sequencing here drew on PBMCs, taken after an allogeneic stem cell transplant with post-transplant cyclophosphamide. These receptors were taken from a male patient between 25 and 40 years old who received an allogeneic stem cell transplant from an unrelated donor, was CMV-positive, and had acute and chronic GVHD. Among the T cells, some may be from the graft donor. CDR3s include the opening cysteine and the closing phenylalanine or tryptophan. The order of the fields is clone size, J gene, V gene, D gene, CDR3 protein, CDR3 DNA. The D gene is left open where the match is weak. Clone size is shown for a subset of rows, as once, few, many or a class of expanded clone.

>many|TRBJ1-2|TRBV7-2|TRBD1
CASSPGRDRGVNGYTF
TGTGCCAGCAGCCCCGGCCGGGACAGGGGGGTGAATGGCTACACCTTC
>many|TRBJ1-5|TRBV10-3|NA
CAIRGGSNQPQHF
TGTGCCATCAGGGGGGGGAGCAATCAGCCCCAGCATTTT
>many|TRBJ2-2|TRBV12-3/TRBV12-4|NA
CASSYYTGELFF
TGTGCCAGCAGCTACTACACCGGGGAGCTGTTTTTT
>many|TRBJ1-2|TRBV12-5|NA
CASGLGRTGIGYGYTF
TGTGCTAGTGGTTTGGGGAGGACGGGGATTGGCTATGGCTACACCTTC
>many|TRBJ1-1|TRBV6-2/TRBV6-3|NA
CASSPGGGGPAREAFF
TGTGCCAGCAGTCCCGGGGGGGGCGGCCCTGCCCGTGAAGCTTTCTTT
>many|TRBJ1-4|TRBV11-2|TRBD1
CASSPGQGATNEKLFF
TGTGCCAGCAGCCCCGGACAGGGCGCAACTAATGAAAAACTGTTTTTT
>many|TRBJ2-7|TRBV6-1|NA
CASGPTGFAHEQYF
TGTGCCAGCGGACCCACAGGGTTCGCCCACGAGCAGTACTTC
>many|TRBJ2-1|TRBV6-2/TRBV6-3|TRBD2
CASTRLAGHEQFF
TGTGCCAGCACCAGACTAGCGGGGCATGAGCAGTTCTTC
>many|TRBJ1-5|TRBV12-3/TRBV12-4|NA
CASSFDIDQPQHF
TGTGCCAGCAGTTTCGACATTGATCAGCCCCAGCATTTT
>many|TRBJ1-1|TRBV7-9|NA
CASSLGRGANTEAFF
TGTGCCAGCAGCTTAGGGCGGGGGGCGAACACTGAAGCTTTCTTT
>medium-sized|TRBJ2-5|TRBV2|TRBD2
CASNLAGIQETQYF
TGTGCCAGCAACCTAGCGGGGATTCAAGAGACCCAGTACTTC
>few|TRBJ2-5|TRBV19|TRBD2
CASSFQRGAYETQYF
TGTGCCAGTAGTTTCCAGCGGGGGGCTTATGAGACCCAGTACTTC
>medium-sized|TRBJ1-4|TRBV14|TRBD1
CASSPEQGVYNEKLFF
TGTGCCAGCAGCCCTGAACAGGGGGTATATAATGAAAAACTGTTTTTT
>many|TRBJ2-2|TRBV19|TRBD1
CASSFGGQPNTGELFF
TGTGCCAGTAGTTTTGGGGGACAGCCGAACACCGGGGAGCTGTTTTTT
>many|TRBJ2-7|TRBV10-3|NA
CAISVAALPSYEQYF
TGTGCCATCAGCGTAGCGGCCTTGCCCTCCTACGAGCAGTACTTC
>many|TRBJ1-1|TRBV18|NA
CASSPGQLNTEAFF
TGTGCCAGCTCACCAGGACAGTTGAACACTGAAGCTTTCTTT
>many|TRBJ2-3|TRBV19|TRBD2
CASSIGSSGSTDTQYF
TGTGCCAGTAGTATAGGGTCTAGCGGTAGCACAGATACGCAGTATTTT
>many|TRBJ2-1|TRBV14|NA
CASKIGGGQDEQFF
TGTGCCAGCAAGATAGGGGGGGGCCAAGATGAGCAGTTCTTC
>many|TRBJ2-7|TRBV12-3/TRBV12-4|NA
CASSLDSSEQYF
TGTGCCAGCAGTTTGGACTCCAGCGAGCAGTACTTC
>many|TRBJ2-6|TRBV9|TRBD1
CASSADRQGAGANVLTF
TGTGCCAGCAGCGCCGACCGACAGGGGGCTGGGGCCAACGTCCTGACTTTC
>many|TRBJ1-4|TRBV29-1|NA
CSVEVALNEKLFF
TGCAGCGTTGAGGTTGCCCTAAATGAAAAACTGTTTTTT
>many|TRBJ1-2|TRBV2|TRBD1
CASSEPRAGGSVGYTF
TGTGCCAGCAGTGAACCTCGAGCAGGGGGCTCAGTTGGCTACACCTTC
>medium-sized|TRBJ1-3|TRBV18|NA
CASSPLEGEIGNTIYF
TGTGCCAGCTCACCGTTGGAGGGGGAAATCGGAAACACCATATATTTT
>medium-sized|TRBJ2-1|TRBV9|NA
CASSGRLYNEQFF
TGTGCCAGCAGCGGCCGTCTATACAATGAGCAGTTCTTC
>many|TRBJ1-4|TRBV11-3|TRBD1
CASSSKTGLNEKLFF
TGTGCCAGCAGCTCGAAGACAGGGCTTAATGAAAAACTGTTTTTT
>many|TRBJ1-2|TRBV4-3|NA
CASSLNRDGNYGYTF
TGCGCCAGCAGCCTGAACAGGGACGGGAACTATGGCTACACCTTC
>many|TRBJ2-7|TRBV19|NA
CASSPRGGSSSYEQYF
TGTGCCAGTAGTCCGAGAGGAGGGTCGAGCTCCTACGAGCAGTACTTC
>many|TRBJ2-7|TRBV30|TRBD2
CAWSTLAGGREQYF
TGTGCCTGGTCGACACTAGCGGGAGGTCGCGAGCAGTACTTC
>many|TRBJ2-1|TRBV7-2|NA
CASSVRDRVASGRGNEQFF
TGTGCCAGCAGCGTTCGGGACAGGGTGGCTAGCGGGAGAGGGAATGAGCAGTTCTTC
>many|TRBJ2-1|TRBV18|TRBD2
CASSPPTSTYNEQFF
TGTGCCAGCTCACCACCGACTAGCACCTACAATGAGCAGTTCTTC
>many|TRBJ1-4|TRBV12-3/TRBV12-4|NA
CASSPQSEKLFF
TGTGCCAGCAGTCCCCAATCTGAAAAACTGTTTTTT
>many|TRBJ2-2|TRBV7-9|TRBD2
CASSRTSGSSGELFF
TGTGCCAGCAGCCGGACTAGCGGCTCGTCCGGGGAGCTGTTTTTT
>many|TRBJ2-5|TRBV7-6|TRBD1
CASSLGQGAGETQYF
TGTGCCAGCAGCCTGGGACAGGGGGCGGGAGAGACCCAGTACTTC
>NA|TRBJ2-5|TRBV11-2|TRBD2
CASSRGDETQYF
TGTGCCAGCAGCCGGGGGGATGAGACCCAGTACTTC
>many|TRBJ2-1|TRBV27|TRBD2
CASSLSSGDFYNEQFF
TGTGCCAGCAGTTTGTCTAGCGGGGACTTCTACAATGAGCAGTTCTTC
>many|TRBJ2-1|TRBV15|NA
CATSRDVRDEQFF
TGTGCCACCAGCAGAGATGTTCGGGATGAGCAGTTCTTC
>many|TRBJ1-2|TRBV24-1|TRBD1
CATSDSTGFGYTF
TGTGCCACCAGTGATTCGACAGGGTTTGGCTACACCTTC
>many|TRBJ1-1|TRBV27|NA
CASSLLGRMNTEAFF
TGTGCCAGCAGTTTATTGGGCAGGATGAACACTGAAGCTTTCTTT
>many|TRBJ2-2|TRBV5-1|TRBD1
CASSSGTVDTGELFF
TGCGCCAGCAGCTCCGGGACAGTCGACACCGGGGAGCTGTTTTTT
>many|TRBJ2-5|TRBV29-1|TRBD1
CSAILGQGGTQYF
TGCAGCGCCATCTTAGGACAGGGCGGGACCCAGTACTTC
>many|TRBJ2-7|TRBV12-3/TRBV12-4|TRBD1
CASSLKGGQASYEQYF
TGTGCCAGCAGTTTAAAAGGCGGACAGGCCTCCTACGAGCAGTACTTC